The next 11 T cell receptor beta chains were all read from a single sample in a study of blood T cell repertoires in COVID-19. Produced via immunoSEQ multiplex PCR; TCRdb's table is partial and in-frame only. The sample lists 200,000 to 250,000 clones, 82% occurring once. The sequenced sample was PBMCs or T cells enriched from blood (not recorded which). The receptor set was obtained from a woman in her sixties who had recovered from COVID-19.

J is TRBJ1-2 and V is TRBV10-3; D is perhaps TRBD1 (6 bases). The CDR3 has 13 residues. V was clipped by 6 bases and J by 7 bases, with 15 bases between them. Germline assignment: CDR1 ENHRY and CDR2 SYGVKD. The CDR3 DNA follows: TGTGCCATCAGAGGAAACAGGGCCGGTGGCTACACCTTC. Translated: CAIRGNRAGGYTF.

The chain carries TRBV11-3 and TRBJ2-3; no reliable D call. Germline V CDR1 and CDR2: SGHNT, YENEEA. The CDR3 length is 13 residues. V was cut by 4 bases and J by 1 base, with 6 bases left in between. CDR3: CASSSHGTDTQYF. The CDR3 region has the DNA TGTGCCAGCAGCTCCCATGGCACAGATACGCAGTATTTT.

V usage is TRBV5-1 and J usage is TRBJ2-3; 10 positions agree with TRBD1. Trimming took 4 bases from V and 2 from J; bases not matched to a gene: 4. Germline loops: CDR1 SGHRS, CDR2 YFSETQ. The length of the CDR3 is 15 residues. Here the CDR3 DNA reads TGCGCCAGCAGCCCGACAGGGGGCGTCACAGATACGCAGTATTTT. It translates to CASSPTGGVTDTQYF.

This chain joins TRBV11-2 and TRBJ2-3; D is possibly TRBD2 (7 bases). Between the trimmed V and J ends, which lost 0 bases and 9 bases, there was a span of 13 bases. Germline assignment: CDR1 SGHAT and CDR2 FQNNGV. The CDR3 has 14 amino acids. As DNA, the CDR3 is TGTGCCAGCAGCTTAGATGGCAGGGGAGGGACGCAGTATTTT. Translation gives CASSLDGRGGTQYF.

DNA of the CDR3: TGTGCCAGCAGTGACTCGACAGGGGGCGCAGATACGCAGTATTTT. Translated, it gives CASSDSTGGADTQYF. The rearrangement links TRBV6-4 to TRBJ2-3, with 10 bases that match TRBD1. The germline V gene encodes CDR1 MRHNA and CDR2 SNTAGT. The CDR3 runs 15 residues. J was trimmed by 4 bases and V by 0 bases; bases with no gene match: 1.

J is TRBJ2-7 and V is TRBV5-1; D is unclear. CDR1 and CDR2 (germline): SGHRS, YFSETQ. The CDR3 length is 13 residues. V was shortened by 3 bases and J by 10 bases, with 17 bases between the two germline ends. The CDR3 region is CASSSPDTMVQYF. The DNA of the CDR3 is TGCGCCAGCAGCTCCCCCGACACCATGGTTCAGTACTTC.

V gene TRBV5-1 combines with J gene TRBJ1-4; 8 positions agree with TRBD1. This CDR3 region has 14 residues. Germline CDR1 is SGHRS and CDR2 is YFSETQ. J was trimmed by 8 bases and V by 4 bases; bases with no gene match: 7. The CDR3 here is CASSATGGGEKLFF. CDR3 nucleotides: TGCGCCAGCAGCGCTACAGGGGGAGGGGAAAAACTGTTTTTT.

The V call is TRBV12-3 or TRBV12-4, the J call TRBJ2-5, with D unresolved. V gave up 6 bases and J gave up 1 base, with 3 bases separating them. The CDR3 extends over 11 amino acids. Here the CDR3 reads CASSFQETQYF. Written as DNA, the CDR3 is TGTGCCAGCAGCTTCCAAGAGACCCAGTACTTC.

V gene TRBV19 combines with J gene TRBJ2-1; D ambiguous. Germline V lookup: CDR1 LNHDA, CDR2 SQIVND (reference sequence). The V and J ends lost 2 bases and 4 bases respectively, with 3 bases between them. CDR3 length: 12 amino acids. CDR3 nucleotides: TGTGCCAGTAGTATACTGTACAATGAGCAGTTCTTC. Its translation: CASSILYNEQFF.

The V and J genes are TRBV7-2 and TRBJ1-1; 9 nucleotides agree with TRBD1. The trim removed 5 bases at V and 3 bases at J, leaving 4 bases unmatched. CDR3 length: 14 residues. Germline values: CDR1 SGHTA, CDR2 FQGNSA. The CDR3 coding sequence is TGTGCCAGCAGCCCATGGACAGGGGACACTGAAGCTTTCTTT. Protein: CASSPWTGDTEAFF.

This clone was recorded once. The chain is built from TRBV5-8 and TRBJ2-1, with 12 bases lining up with TRBD2. The CDR3 length is 16 residues. V lost 0 bases to trimming and J lost 2 bases; unmatched junction nucleotides: 0. Germline V gene sequence: CDR1 SGHTS, CDR2 YDEGEE. The CDR3 nucleotides read TGTGCCAGCAGCTTGGCTAGCGGGGGGGCCTACAATGAGCAGTTCTTC. The encoded protein is CASSLASGGAYNEQFF.